This T cell receptor beta chain emerged from a study of blood T cell repertoires in COVID-19. Whole-study context: Samples came from the United States, Italy and Spain, spanning acute and convalescent COVID-19. Nucleic acid was either cDNA or gDNA, and it came from T cells, B-cell-depleted T cells, or PBMCs.

As handled by the study authors: Amplified reference gene primers provided the basis for estimating nucleated cell counts. Using immunoSEQ multiplex PCR, the repertoire was profiled, and TCRdb retains in-frame clones only, with some absent. For V, J and clone size, that table is used; D and trimming come from the DNA. The sample includes around 140,000 clones, around 88% of them seen just once. CDR1 SGDLS and CDR2 YYNGEE come from the germline V gene. The junction had 9 bases not matched to a gene; V was cut back by 3 bases and J by 4 bases. The CDR3 runs 15 residues. Source material: peripheral blood. The V and J genes are TRBV9 and TRBJ1-2; 7 positions match TRBD1. This TCR derives from an older woman with acute or convalescent COVID-19. CDR3 in amino acids: CASSADLRDSYGYTF. In nucleotides, the CDR3 is TGTGCCAGCAGCGCCGACCTCCGGGACAGCTATGGCTACACCTTC.